The source of this T cell receptor (beta chain) is a study of cytomegalovirus exposure and HLA in healthy donors. Study-wide findings and caveats: Diagnosis of cytomegalovirus status made by the classifier reportedly showed high specificity and sensitivity. Later analysis demonstrated an association between a missense DCLRE1C variant and TCR beta V- and J-gene trimming.

Of note for this clone: The antigen is undetermined.

The PCR contained 60 Vbeta and 13 Jbeta primers. Here immunoSEQ multiplex PCR was the method, and the copy in TCRdb shows in-frame clones only, minus some. The specimen's table records about 87,000 clones. The receptor comes from a man aged 45-65 years in good health and CMV-seropositive. Sample: PBMCs.

CDR3 nucleotides: TGTGCCAGCAGCTTAGGGGGGACAGGGGGCACTGAAGCTTTCTTT. Translating gives CASSLGGTGGTEAFF. The rearrangement uses TRBV11-3 and TRBJ1-1; 11 positions match TRBD1. The CDR3 has 15 amino acids. Germline V gene data show CDR1 as SGHNT and CDR2 as YENEEA. V shed 1 base and J 4 bases; nucleotides not matched to a gene: 2.